Following are 5 T cell receptor beta chains from one sample sequenced in a study of human T cells and chemical hapten exposure. TCRdb used MiXCR to reprocess the RACE reads, holding one entry per CDR3 protein. This table has roughly 360,000 distinct CDR3 sequences, roughly 5% appearing once. This sample's time point: patch test 1, 2 weeks after DPC sensitization. The treatment: therapeutic diphenylcyclopropenone sensitization with weekly scalp DPC. Sample: whole blood, taken in connection with sensitization to the hapten diphenylcyclopropenone (DPC). Receptor source: a woman in her fifties or sixties with alopecia areata. Some clones in this sample may be carry-over from other donors' samples.

V gene TRBV27 combines with J gene TRBJ2-7; 7 nucleotides agree with TRBD1. The CDR3 extends over 15 amino acids. Germline V gene lookup returns CDR1 MNHEY and CDR2 SMNVEV (reference sequence). The V and J ends lost 0 bases and 2 bases, in that order; junction bases with no gene match: 4. CDR3 sequence: CASSLSQGVAYEQYF. The CDR3 nucleotides read TGTGCCAGCAGTTTATCCCAGGGGGTCGCCTACGAGCAGTACTTC.

This clonotype was counted only a few times. This chain uses TRBV25-1 with TRBJ2-3; no clear D gene. The CDR3 sequence is 13 residues long. The V and J ends lost 9 bases and 2 bases respectively, with 12 bases between them. The germline gives CDR1 MGHDK, CDR2 SYGVNS. The DNA of the CDR3 is TGTGCCAGTACGGTCGGCCTCACAGATACGCAGTATTTT. Its translation is CASTVGLTDTQYF.

This clonotype was seen at least ten times. This chain connects TRBV20-1 to TRBJ1-1; D call uncertain. Trimming took off 0 bases at V and 3 bases at J, with 2 bases between the two ends. This CDR3 is built from 11 residues. Germline V lookup: CDR1 DFQATT, CDR2 SNEGSKA (reference sequence). The CDR3 DNA reads TGCAGTGCTAGAGATTACACTGAAGCTTTCTTT. Its protein is CSARDYTEAFF.

Ten or more counts support this clonotype. The chain has TRBV29-1 and TRBJ1-1; no reliable D call. This CDR3 is built from 14 residues. Trimming cost V 5 bases and J 0 bases, with 13 bases left between them. Germline CDR1 reads SQVTM; CDR2 reads ANQGSEA. This CDR3 is CSVWEGPMNTEAFF. In DNA, the CDR3 is TGCAGCGTTTGGGAGGGCCCGATGAACACTGAAGCTTTCTTT.

This clonotype was counted many times. The chain is built from TRBV2 and TRBJ1-2; D is ambiguous. V lost 3 bases to trimming and J lost 0 bases, with 17 bases between them. The CDR3 is made up of 17 amino acids. CDR1 is SNHLY, CDR2 FYNNEI, per germline. As DNA, the CDR3 is TGTGCCAGCAGTGAGGATGGCACCATGCCTCCTAACTATGGCTACACCTTC. This translates into CASSEDGTMPPNYGYTF.